Listed below are T cell receptor beta chains from one sample, sequenced in a study of monozygotic twins with cystic fibrosis. Libraries were prepared by immunoSEQ multiplex PCR; TCRdb keeps only in-frame clonotypes and omits some of them. The sample has approximately 10,000 clones; around 85% are singletons. Material: blood. These receptors were taken from a man aged 18 to 29 with cystic fibrosis. CDR3s include the opening cysteine and the closing phenylalanine or tryptophan.

CASIDPWEDLTGELFF	TRBV7-9	TRBJ2-2
CATSRVDGTAPYEQYF	TRBV15	NA
CASEGQGARNTEAFF	TRBV21-1	TRBJ1-1
CASSPGGPTYEQYF	TRBV18	TRBJ2-7
CASRVREGPYEQYF	TRBV11-2	TRBJ2-7
CASRPSVSGANVLTF	TRBV28	TRBJ2-6
CASSLRQGVSDTEAFF	TRBV5-6	TRBJ1-1
CASSRIAAGDTEAFF	TRBV7-8	TRBJ1-1
CASSLDGTGALGREQYF	TRBV5-4	TRBJ2-7
CASSRDRGDEKLFF	TRBV14	TRBJ1-4
CAWSVITNTEAFF	TRBV30	TRBJ1-1
CASSQAGEETQYF	TRBV14	TRBJ2-5
CASNLTDRGGTSYNEQFF	TRBV10-1	TRBJ2-1